The 6 T cell receptor beta chains below were found in one sample sequenced in a study of T cells in women clearing cervical HPV infection. TCRdb's copy holds only in-frame clones and misses some; the assay was immunoSEQ multiplex PCR. Its listing shows over 15,000 clones. The sequencing input was blood buffy coat. The receptors stem from a woman between 18 and 69 years old with a cervical HPV16 infection that either progressed to CIN3+ or cleared (not recorded which).

As to this clone: The read is 3 residues too short to cover the CDR3 end, so that end is filled in from the germline J gene. This chain connects TRBV5-1 to TRBJ1-6; D unresolved. Trimming took off 4 bases at V and 8 bases at J, with 13 bases between the two ends. The CDR3 extends over 14 amino acids. The germline V gene has CDR1 SGHRS and CDR2 YFSETQ. The chain's CDR3 is CASSSGSRDSPLHF. CDR3 DNA (partial): TGCGCCAGCAGCAGCGGGTCAAGGGATTCACCC. The whole variable domain, remainder taken from reference TRBV5-1 and TRBJ1-6, is KAGVTQTPRYLIKTRGQQVTLSCSPISGHRSVSWYQQTPGQGLQFLFEYFSETQRNKGNFPGRFSGRQFSNSRSEMNVSTLELGDSALYLCASSSGSRDSPLHFGNGTRLTVT.

With respect to this clone: Sequencing ends 3 residues short of the CDR3 end; the germline J gene provides the rest. The gene calls are TRBV12-3 or TRBV12-4 and TRBJ2-2; 9 bases are shared with TRBD1. This CDR3 region has 15 residues. J lost 3 bases, V lost 5 bases, and 4 bases had no gene match. The covered CDR3 bases are TGTGCCAGCAGTCGCCGGACAGGGGACACCGGGGAG. It is translated as CASSRRTGDTGE. The full CDR3 protein reads CASSRRTGDTGELFF.

Comment on this clone: The read gets to within 3 residues of the CDR3 end, and the germline J gene fills in the rest. The V call is TRBV28, the J call TRBJ2-2, with D perhaps given as TRBD1 or TRBD2 (5 bases each). The CDR3 covers 14 residues. Per germline, CDR1 MDHEN and CDR2 SYDVKM. V was cut by 2 bases and J by 5 bases, with 9 bases left in between. The CDR3 reads CASSLRGVTGELFF. The sequenced part of the CDR3 DNA is TGTGCCAGCAGTTTACGAGGGGTTACCGGGGAG.

In the case of this clone: Coverage ceases 3 residues before the CDR3 finishes, and the germline J gene fills in the end. The chain combines TRBV5-1 with TRBJ1-6; 7 bases agree with TRBD1. Germline V gives CDR1 SGHRS, CDR2 YFSETQ. V was clipped by 0 bases and J by 8 bases; unmatched bases: 11. This CDR3 spans 17 amino acids. CDR3: CASSLVVGGETHSPLHF. CDR3 bases read: TGCGCCAGCAGCTTGGTCGTAGGGGGCGAGACGCATTCACCC.

About this clone itself: The CDR3 end lies 3 residues beyond the end of the read and is filled in from the germline J gene. The chain has TRBV4-2 and TRBJ1-3; D perhaps matches TRBD1 (5 bases). The ends were cut back, 0 bases at V and 6 bases at J, with 9 bases in the middle. This CDR3 contains 14 residues. Germline assignment: CDR1 LGHNA and CDR2 YNFKEQ. This CDR3 reads CASSQETVANTIYF. The CDR3 DNA, read in part, is TGTGCCAGCAGCCAAGAGACAGTGGCAAACACC.

With regard to this clone: The observed sequence ends 3 residues before the CDR3 terminus, with the missing tail filled in from the germline J gene. The rearrangement joins TRBV6-2 or TRBV6-3 to TRBJ1-5, with 7 bases matching TRBD1. The CDR3 has 13 residues. Germline V gene lookup returns CDR1 MNHEY and CDR2 SVGEGT. Trimming at V came to 8 bases and at J to 7 bases, leaving 8 bases not matched to a gene. CDR3 DNA, as far as it was read: TGTGCCAGCGGGGGGACAGTCTTCCAGCCC. This gives the protein CASGGTVFQP. The whole CDR3 protein is CASGGTVFQPQHF.